The next 2 T cell receptor beta chains were all read from a single sample in a study of early T cells in non-severe SARS-CoV-2 infection. In TCRdb, the 5' RACE reads were re-called with MiXCR into one record per CDR3 protein. The repertoire has tens of thousands of distinct CDR3 sequences, about 10% of them found once; the top ten carry roughly 4.5%. Sequenced input: whole blood. These receptors originate from an adult who was a healthcare worker with PCR-confirmed SARS-CoV-2 infection or an uninfected control (not recorded which).

This clonotype has a handful of counts. The J gene is TRBJ2-1, the V gene TRBV12-5; D call uncertain. The germline CDR1 and CDR2 sequences are LGHNT and FRNRAP. V shed 5 bases and J shed 7 bases, with 6 bases lying between them. The CDR3 is 11 amino acids. This CDR3 is CASGISNEQFF. The CDR3 nucleotides read TGTGCTAGTGGTATTAGTAATGAGCAGTTCTTC.

This clonotype appeared a few times. V is TRBV29-1 and J is TRBJ2-1; D might be TRBD2 (6 bases). Trimming took off 3 bases at V and 7 bases at J, with 13 bases between the two ends. This CDR3 spans 13 amino acids. Germline V gene lookup returns CDR1 SQVTM and CDR2 ANQGSEA. The CDR3 nucleotides are TGCAGCGTTGAGAGGATTGGGGGGAATGAGCAGTTCTTC. Encoded protein: CSVERIGGNEQFF.